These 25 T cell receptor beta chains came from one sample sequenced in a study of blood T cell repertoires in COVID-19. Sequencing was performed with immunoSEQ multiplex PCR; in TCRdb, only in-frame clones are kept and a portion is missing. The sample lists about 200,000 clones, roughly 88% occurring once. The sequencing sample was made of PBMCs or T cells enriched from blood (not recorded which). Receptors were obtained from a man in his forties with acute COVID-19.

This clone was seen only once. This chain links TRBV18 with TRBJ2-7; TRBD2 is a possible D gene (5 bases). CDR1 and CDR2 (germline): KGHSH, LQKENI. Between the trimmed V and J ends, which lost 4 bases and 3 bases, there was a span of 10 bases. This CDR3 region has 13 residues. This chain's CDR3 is CASSLNGNYEQYF. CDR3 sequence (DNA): TGTGCCAGCTCACTCAACGGGAACTACGAGCAGTACTTC.

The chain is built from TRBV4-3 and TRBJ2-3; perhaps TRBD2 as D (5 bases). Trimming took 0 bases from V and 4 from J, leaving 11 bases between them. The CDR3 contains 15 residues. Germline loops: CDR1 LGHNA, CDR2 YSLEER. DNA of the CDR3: TGCGCCAGCAGCCAAGATTTAGCGATCCCAGATACGCAGTATTTT. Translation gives CASSQDLAIPDTQYF.

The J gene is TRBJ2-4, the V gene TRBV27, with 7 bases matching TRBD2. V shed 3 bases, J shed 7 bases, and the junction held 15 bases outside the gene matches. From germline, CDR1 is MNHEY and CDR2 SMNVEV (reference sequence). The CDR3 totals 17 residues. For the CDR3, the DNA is TGTGCCAGCAGTTTGTTTGGGGGAGGGCCGTCGGGGAACATTCAGTACTTC. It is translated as CASSLFGGGPSGNIQYF.

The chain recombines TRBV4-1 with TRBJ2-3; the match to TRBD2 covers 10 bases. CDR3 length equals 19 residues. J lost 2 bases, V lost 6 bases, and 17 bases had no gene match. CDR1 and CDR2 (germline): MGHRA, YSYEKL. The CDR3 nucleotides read TGCGCCAGCAGTTTCCCAACTAGCGGGGTAGGGGCATACACAGATACGCAGTATTTT. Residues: CASSFPTSGVGAYTDTQYF.

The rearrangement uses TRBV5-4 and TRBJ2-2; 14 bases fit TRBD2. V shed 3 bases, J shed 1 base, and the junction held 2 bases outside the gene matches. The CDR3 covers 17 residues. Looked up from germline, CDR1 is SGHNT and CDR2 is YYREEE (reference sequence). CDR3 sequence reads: CASSSGLAGGNTGELFF. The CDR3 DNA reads TGTGCCAGCAGCTCAGGACTAGCGGGGGGGAACACCGGGGAGCTGTTTTTT.

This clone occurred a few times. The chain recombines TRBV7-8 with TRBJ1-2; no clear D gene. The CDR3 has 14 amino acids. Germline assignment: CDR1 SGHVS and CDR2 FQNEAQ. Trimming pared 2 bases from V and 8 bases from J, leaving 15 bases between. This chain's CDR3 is CASSLWEGWRGYTF. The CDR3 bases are TGTGCCAGCAGCTTATGGGAGGGTTGGCGGGGCTACACCTTC.

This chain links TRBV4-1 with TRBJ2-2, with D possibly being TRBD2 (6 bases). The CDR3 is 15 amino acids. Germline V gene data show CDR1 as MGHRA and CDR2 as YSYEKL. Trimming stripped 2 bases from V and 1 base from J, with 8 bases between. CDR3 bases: TGCGCCAGCAGCCAATCAGCGGGGAACACCGGGGAGCTGTTTTTT. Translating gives CASSQSAGNTGELFF.

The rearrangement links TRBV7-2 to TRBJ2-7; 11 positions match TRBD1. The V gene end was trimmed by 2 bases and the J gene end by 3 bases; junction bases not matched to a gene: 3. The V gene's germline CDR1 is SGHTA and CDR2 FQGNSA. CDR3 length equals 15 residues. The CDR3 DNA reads TGTGCCAGCAGCTTATATGGGACAGGGGGCTACGAGCAGTACTTC. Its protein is CASSLYGTGGYEQYF. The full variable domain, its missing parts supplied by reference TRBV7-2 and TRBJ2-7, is GAGVSQSPSNKVTEKGKDVELRCDPISGHTALYWYRQSLGQGLEFLIYFQGNSAPDKSGLPSDRFSAERTGGSVSTLTIQRTQQEDSAVYLCASSLYGTGGYEQYFGPGTRLTVT.

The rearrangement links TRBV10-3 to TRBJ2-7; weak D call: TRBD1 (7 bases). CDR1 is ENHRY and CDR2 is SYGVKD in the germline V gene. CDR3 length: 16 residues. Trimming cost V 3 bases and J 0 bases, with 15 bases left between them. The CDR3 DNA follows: TGTGCCATCAGTGAAGGGGGCGGGGACAGCTCCTACGAGCAGTACTTC. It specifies CAISEGGGDSSYEQYF.

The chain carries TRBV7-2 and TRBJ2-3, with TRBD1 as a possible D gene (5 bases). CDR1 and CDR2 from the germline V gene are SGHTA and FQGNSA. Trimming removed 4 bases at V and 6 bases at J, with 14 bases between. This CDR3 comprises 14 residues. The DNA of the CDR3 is TGTGCCAGCAGCTCCCCCCCAGGGTTCGATACGCAGTATTTT. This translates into CASSSPPGFDTQYF.

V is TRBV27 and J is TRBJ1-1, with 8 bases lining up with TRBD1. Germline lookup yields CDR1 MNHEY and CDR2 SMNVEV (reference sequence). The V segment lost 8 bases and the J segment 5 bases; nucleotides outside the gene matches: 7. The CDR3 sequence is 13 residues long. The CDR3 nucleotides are TGTGCCAGCGCCGACAGGGGAGGAACTGAAGCTTTCTTT. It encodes CASADRGGTEAFF.

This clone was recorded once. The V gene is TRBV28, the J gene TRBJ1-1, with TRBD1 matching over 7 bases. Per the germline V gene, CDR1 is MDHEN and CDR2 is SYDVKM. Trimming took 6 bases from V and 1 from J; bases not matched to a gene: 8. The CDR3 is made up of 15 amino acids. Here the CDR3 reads CASRVTGQTNTEAFF. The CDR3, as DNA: TGTGCCAGCAGGGTTACGGGACAGACGAACACTGAAGCTTTCTTT.

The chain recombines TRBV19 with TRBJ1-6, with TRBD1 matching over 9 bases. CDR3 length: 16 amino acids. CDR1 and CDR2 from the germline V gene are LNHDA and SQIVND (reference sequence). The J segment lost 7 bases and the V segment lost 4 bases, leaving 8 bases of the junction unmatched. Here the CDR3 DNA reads TGTGCCAGTAGTAGACCCGGACAGGGGCGGAATTCACCCCTCCACTTT. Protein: CASSRPGQGRNSPLHF.

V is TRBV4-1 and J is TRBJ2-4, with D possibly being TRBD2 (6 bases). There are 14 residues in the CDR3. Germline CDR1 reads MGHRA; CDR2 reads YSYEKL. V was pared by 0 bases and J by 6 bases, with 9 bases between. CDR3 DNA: TGCGCCAGCAGCCAAGAGGGAGCGGGAAACATTCAGTACTTC. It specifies CASSQEGAGNIQYF.

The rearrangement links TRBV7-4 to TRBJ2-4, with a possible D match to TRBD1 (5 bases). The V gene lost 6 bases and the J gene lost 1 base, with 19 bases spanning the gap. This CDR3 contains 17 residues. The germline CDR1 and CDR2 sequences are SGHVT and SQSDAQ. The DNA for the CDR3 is TGTGCCAGCAGTTTAAGGCAGGGTTTGACGGCCAAAAACATTCAGTACTTC. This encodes CASSLRQGLTAKNIQYF.

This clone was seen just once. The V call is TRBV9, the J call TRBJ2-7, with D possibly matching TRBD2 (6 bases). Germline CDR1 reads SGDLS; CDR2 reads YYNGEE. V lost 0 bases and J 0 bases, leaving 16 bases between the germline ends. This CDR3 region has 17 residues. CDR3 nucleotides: TGTGCCAGCAGCGTAGAAGTCGGCGGGGTGAGCTCCTACGAGCAGTACTTC. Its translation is CASSVEVGGVSSYEQYF.

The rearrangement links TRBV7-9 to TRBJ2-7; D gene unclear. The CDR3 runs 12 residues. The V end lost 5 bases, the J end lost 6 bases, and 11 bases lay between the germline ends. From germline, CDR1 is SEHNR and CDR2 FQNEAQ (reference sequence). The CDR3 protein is CASSGKVGEQYF. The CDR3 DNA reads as TGTGCCAGCAGCGGTAAAGTCGGCGAGCAGTACTTC.

The CDR3 reads CASSESQTDTQYF. CDR3 DNA sequence: TGCGCCAGCAGTGAGTCGCAGACAGATACGCAGTATTTT. The chain employs TRBV10-1 and TRBJ2-3; D gene unclear. Trimming pared 0 bases from V and 3 bases from J, leaving 4 bases between. This CDR3 comprises 13 residues. The germline CDR1 and CDR2 sequences are WNHNN and SYGVQD (reference sequence).

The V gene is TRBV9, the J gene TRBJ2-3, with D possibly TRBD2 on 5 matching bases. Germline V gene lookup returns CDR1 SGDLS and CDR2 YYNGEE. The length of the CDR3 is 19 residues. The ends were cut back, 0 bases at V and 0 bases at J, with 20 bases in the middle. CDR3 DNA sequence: TGTGCCAGCAGCGTAGCGGGAAGGGCTACCTCTTCTAGCACAGATACGCAGTATTTT. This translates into CASSVAGRATSSSTDTQYF.

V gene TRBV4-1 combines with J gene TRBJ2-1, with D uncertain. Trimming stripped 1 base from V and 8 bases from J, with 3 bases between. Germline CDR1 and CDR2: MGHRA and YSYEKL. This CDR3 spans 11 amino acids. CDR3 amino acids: CASSQVYEQFF. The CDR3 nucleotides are TGCGCCAGCAGCCAAGTCTATGAGCAGTTCTTC.

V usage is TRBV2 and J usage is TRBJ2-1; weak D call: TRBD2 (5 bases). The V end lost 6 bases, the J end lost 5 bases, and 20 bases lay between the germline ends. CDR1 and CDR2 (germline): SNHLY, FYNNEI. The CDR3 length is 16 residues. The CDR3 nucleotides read TGTGCCAGCAGGCCTTCACGGAGCGGCAGAAACAATGAGCAGTTCTTC. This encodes CASRPSRSGRNNEQFF.

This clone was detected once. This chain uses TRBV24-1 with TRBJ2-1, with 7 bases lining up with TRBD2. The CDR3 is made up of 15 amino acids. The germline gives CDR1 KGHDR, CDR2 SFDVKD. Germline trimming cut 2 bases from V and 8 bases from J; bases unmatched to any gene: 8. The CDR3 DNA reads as TGTGCCACCAGTGATTGGGCGGGAGAAGGCGATGAGCAGTTCTTC. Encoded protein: CATSDWAGEGDEQFF.

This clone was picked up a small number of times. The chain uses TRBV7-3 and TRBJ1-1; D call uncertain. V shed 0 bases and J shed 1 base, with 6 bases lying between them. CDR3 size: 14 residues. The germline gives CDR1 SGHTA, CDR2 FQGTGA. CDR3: CASSLTVANTEAFF. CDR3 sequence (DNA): TGTGCCAGCAGCTTAACGGTGGCGAACACTGAAGCTTTCTTT.

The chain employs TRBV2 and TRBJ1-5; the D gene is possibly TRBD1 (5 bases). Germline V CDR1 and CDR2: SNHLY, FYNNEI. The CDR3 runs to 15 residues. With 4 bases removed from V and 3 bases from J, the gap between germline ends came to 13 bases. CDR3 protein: CASSAGRGNNQPQHF. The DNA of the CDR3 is TGTGCCAGCAGTGCGGGGCGGGGCAACAATCAGCCCCAGCATTTT.

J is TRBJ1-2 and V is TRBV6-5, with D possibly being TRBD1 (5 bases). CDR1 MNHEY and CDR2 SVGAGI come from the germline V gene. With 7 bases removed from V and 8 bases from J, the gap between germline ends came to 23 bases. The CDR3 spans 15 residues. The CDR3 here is CASTESRTSPGGYTF. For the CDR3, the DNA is TGTGCCAGCACCGAATCCAGGACCAGCCCAGGGGGCTACACCTTC.